This T cell receptor beta chain is from a study of T cell responses to AZD1222 COVID-19 vaccine. V lost 2 bases to trimming and J lost 5 bases, with 9 bases between them. Looked up from germline, CDR1 is KGHSH and CDR2 is LQKENI. This CDR3 comprises 13 residues. General study findings and limits: The donor group comprised mostly white British people and more females; the analysis possibly underestimated clonal diversity. Baseline serology detected seropositivity in only a handful of AZD1222 recipients. Targets within unmutated variant regions were reportedly found for nearly half of spike-specific TCRs.

A remark on this clone: Its specificity is unknown.

The table came from immunoSEQ multiplex PCR; TCRdb's copy has only in-frame clones and leaves some out. This table has about 97,000 clones, around nine tenths appearing once. Sample: peripheral blood, taken on day 0 of AZD1222 vaccination. The chain combines TRBV18 with TRBJ1-2; the D gene is possibly TRBD1 (6 bases). This sequence was found in an adult in good health. The CDR3 coding sequence is TGTGCCAGCTCACCATCGGGACAATATGGCTACACCTTC. Encoded protein: CASSPSGQYGYTF.